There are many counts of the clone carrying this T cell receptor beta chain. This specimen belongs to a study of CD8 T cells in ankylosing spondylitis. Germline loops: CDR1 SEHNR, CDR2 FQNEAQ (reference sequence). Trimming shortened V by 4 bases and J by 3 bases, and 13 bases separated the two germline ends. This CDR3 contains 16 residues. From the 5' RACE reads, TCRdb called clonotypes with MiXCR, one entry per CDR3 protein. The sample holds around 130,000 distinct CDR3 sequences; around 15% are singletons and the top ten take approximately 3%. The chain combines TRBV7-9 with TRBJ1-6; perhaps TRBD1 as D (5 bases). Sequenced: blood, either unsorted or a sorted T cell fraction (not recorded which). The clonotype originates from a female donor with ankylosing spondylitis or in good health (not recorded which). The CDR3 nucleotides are TGTGCCAGCAGCTCCTCCGGGGGGGGCTATAATTCACCCCTCCACTTT. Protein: CASSSSGGGYNSPLHF.